This entry lists 20 T cell receptor beta chains sequenced from one sample in a study of T cell responses to AZD1222 COVID-19 vaccine. Produced via immunoSEQ multiplex PCR; TCRdb's table is partial and in-frame only. The sample comprises under 130,000 clones, 91% of which are singletons, and 45% rests with the top ten. The sample was peripheral blood, taken on day 0 of AZD1222 vaccination. These receptors were obtained from an adult in good health.

The V call is TRBV7-9, the J call TRBJ2-7; 9 bases fit TRBD2. The J segment lost 1 base and the V segment lost 3 bases, leaving 10 bases of the junction unmatched. Germline V gives CDR1 SEHNR, CDR2 FQNEAQ (reference sequence). The CDR3 is 17 residues long. For the CDR3, the DNA is TGTGCCAGCAGCTTGGGTGGGCTAGCGGGACTATCCTACGAGCAGTACTTC. It specifies CASSLGGLAGLSYEQYF.

The chain couples TRBV19 to TRBJ1-3; TRBD1 is a possible D gene (6 bases). V was clipped by 8 bases and J by 0 bases, with 17 bases between them. CDR3 length: 16 amino acids. The germline V gene encodes CDR1 LNHDA and CDR2 SQIVND (reference sequence). CDR3 protein: CASFGQIPVSGNTIYF. In nucleotides, the CDR3 is TGTGCCAGTTTCGGACAGATCCCGGTCTCTGGAAACACCATATATTTT.

V gene TRBV2 combines with J gene TRBJ1-4; the match to TRBD1 covers 9 bases. With 4 bases clipped from V and 5 bases from J, the junction kept 5 bases outside the gene matches. The V gene's germline CDR1 is SNHLY and CDR2 FYNNEI. The CDR3 runs to 15 residues. CDR3 sequence: CASSGAGTGNEKLFF. CDR3 coding DNA: TGTGCCAGCAGTGGGGCCGGGACAGGGAATGAAAAACTGTTTTTT.

This chain joins TRBV7-9 and TRBJ2-1; TRBD1 agrees at 7 bases. With V trimmed by 3 bases and J by 12 bases, 5 bases remained unmatched. The CDR3 runs to 12 residues. The V gene's germline CDR1 is SEHNR and CDR2 FQNEAQ (reference sequence). CDR3 DNA sequence: TGTGCCAGCAGCTTCGACAGGGATTTGCAGTTCTTC. Translating gives CASSFDRDLQFF.

The rearrangement uses TRBV25-1 and TRBJ2-3, with D possibly being TRBD1 (5 bases). The CDR3 sequence is 16 residues long. V was pared by 4 bases and J by 1 base, with 15 bases between. Per the germline V gene, CDR1 is MGHDK and CDR2 is SYGVNS. DNA for the CDR3: TGTGCCAGCAGTGTATGGATTTTAGGGGGCACAGATACGCAGTATTTT. It is translated as CASSVWILGGTDTQYF.

The chain links TRBV7-8 to TRBJ1-4, with a tentative D call TRBD1 (6 bases). V lost 2 bases and J lost 3, with 10 bases in between. CDR3 length: 15 amino acids. CDR1 SGHVS and CDR2 FQNEAQ come from the germline V gene. This CDR3 is CASSLWGPPNEKLFF. The CDR3 DNA sequence: TGTGCCAGCAGCTTATGGGGGCCCCCTAATGAAAAACTGTTTTTT.

The genes are TRBV30 and TRBJ2-6; weak D call: TRBD1 (5 bases). The V gene's germline CDR1 is GTSNPN and CDR2 SVGIG (reference sequence). Trimming pared 3 bases from V and 2 bases from J, leaving 11 bases between. The CDR3 spans 15 residues. CDR3 loop: CAWRNQGAGANVLTF. CDR3 bases: TGTGCCTGGAGGAACCAGGGTGCTGGGGCCAACGTCCTGACTTTC.

This rearrangement joins TRBV7-2 to TRBJ1-6; the D is unclear. This CDR3 has 14 residues. Germline V gene lookup returns CDR1 SGHTA and CDR2 FQGNSA. The V end was cut by 11 bases, the J end by 0 bases, with 11 bases between. The CDR3 sequence: CAGQGSSYNSPLHF. In nucleotides, the CDR3 is TGTGCCGGCCAAGGGAGCTCCTATAATTCACCCCTCCACTTT.

DNA for the CDR3: TGTGCCAGCAGCCCGGGACGGGGACAGGTGAACACTGAAGCTTTCTTT. It yields the protein CASSPGRGQVNTEAFF. The gene calls are TRBV5-4 and TRBJ1-1; 8 positions match TRBD1. The CDR3 runs to 16 residues. With 4 bases clipped from V and 0 bases from J, the junction kept 8 bases outside the gene matches. Germline V gene lookup returns CDR1 SGHNT and CDR2 YYREEE (reference sequence).

The genes are TRBV18 and TRBJ2-7; 7 bases map to TRBD2. Unmatched junction bases numbered 2, after V lost 3 bases and J lost 6 bases. Germline values: CDR1 KGHSH, CDR2 LQKENI. CDR3 size: 12 residues. CDR3 in amino acids: CASSPGTIEQYF. CDR3 in DNA: TGTGCCAGCTCACCGGGGACTATCGAGCAGTACTTC.

The J gene is TRBJ1-2, the V gene TRBV29-1; D gene uncertain. The CDR3 length is 12 residues. Germline V gene data show CDR1 as SQVTM and CDR2 as ANQGSEA. V lost 8 bases, J lost 0 bases, and 10 bases lay in between. The CDR3 sequence is CSSRETNYGYTF. CDR3 DNA sequence: TGCAGCTCCCGAGAGACTAACTATGGCTACACCTTC.

This clone has only a few counts. This rearrangement joins TRBV11-2 to TRBJ2-5; 14 positions agree with TRBD2. The J segment lost 4 bases and the V segment lost 6 bases, leaving 7 bases of the junction unmatched. The CDR3 is 16 amino acids. Germline lookup yields CDR1 SGHAT and CDR2 FQNNGV. The CDR3: CASRVRLAGGPETQYF. The DNA for the CDR3 is TGTGCCAGCAGGGTCAGACTAGCGGGAGGGCCAGAGACCCAGTACTTC.

The chain employs TRBV18 and TRBJ1-1; maybe TRBD1 (6 bases). Trimming took 1 base from V and 1 from J, leaving 10 bases between them. The CDR3 covers 15 residues. Germline CDR1 and CDR2: KGHSH and LQKENI. CDR3 in DNA: TGTGCCAGCTCACCACGGGACACCCCGAACACTGAAGCTTTCTTT. This gives the protein CASSPRDTPNTEAFF.

The chain links TRBV4-2 to TRBJ2-7; D is perhaps TRBD1 (5 bases). CDR1 and CDR2 (germline): LGHNA, YNFKEQ. Trimming removed 6 bases at V and 3 bases at J, with 12 bases between. The CDR3 has 13 residues. CDR3 nucleotide sequence: TGTGCCAGCAGGGGAACAGGATACTACGAGCAGTACTTC. Protein sequence: CASRGTGYYEQYF.

The V and J genes are TRBV28 and TRBJ2-1; D gene uncertain. Per the germline V gene, CDR1 is MDHEN and CDR2 is SYDVKM. With 2 bases removed from V and 5 bases from J, the gap between germline ends came to 10 bases. The CDR3 runs to 14 residues. CDR3 nucleotides: TGTGCCAGCAGTTTACCCAGTCCTCACAATGAGCAGTTCTTC. As protein: CASSLPSPHNEQFF.

V and J are TRBV6-6 and TRBJ2-1; weak D call: TRBD2 (5 bases). Germline lookup yields CDR1 MNHNY and CDR2 SVGAGI (reference sequence). The CDR3 length is 16 residues. V was trimmed by 0 bases and J by 10 bases, leaving 19 bases between them. The DNA for the CDR3 is TGTGCCAGCAGTTACTCGGCAACCAGGCCCCCGGGGGAGCAGTTCTTC. Encoded protein: CASSYSATRPPGEQFF.

The J gene is TRBJ1-5, the V gene TRBV28; the match to TRBD1 covers 9 bases. The germline V gene has CDR1 MDHEN and CDR2 SYDVKM. The trim removed 4 bases at V and 4 bases at J, leaving 11 bases unmatched. There are 17 residues in the CDR3. DNA for the CDR3: TGTGCCAGCAGTTACCCCCCGGGACAGGGTTCAAATCAGCCCCAGCATTTT. Translating gives CASSYPPGQGSNQPQHF.

This chain uses TRBV25-1 with TRBJ2-2; the D is unclear. The germline gives CDR1 MGHDK, CDR2 SYGVNS. This CDR3 is 12 amino acids long. The V and J ends lost 6 bases and 1 base respectively, with 3 bases between them. The CDR3 DNA reads as TGTGCCAGCAGGGGGAACACCGGGGAGCTGTTTTTT. It encodes CASRGNTGELFF.

CDR3 in DNA: TGTGCCAGCAGCCATGGACTAGCGGGAGTCCCCTACAATGAGCAGTTCTTC. This translates into CASSHGLAGVPYNEQFF. V gene TRBV9 combines with J gene TRBJ2-1; 13 bases agree with TRBD2. After removal of 4 bases from V and 2 bases from J, the junction contained 6 bases not matched to a gene. Germline V gene data show CDR1 as SGDLS and CDR2 as YYNGEE. CDR3 length: 17 residues.

This chain joins TRBV9 and TRBJ2-7; D gene ambiguous. In germline, CDR1 is SGDLS, CDR2 YYNGEE. V was cut by 0 bases and J by 3 bases, with 13 bases left in between. The CDR3 spans 15 residues. The CDR3 loop is CASSVATAGDYEQYF. CDR3 DNA sequence: TGTGCCAGCAGCGTAGCTACAGCAGGAGACTACGAGCAGTACTTC.